The 19 T cell receptor beta chains below all came from one sample that was sequenced in a study of blood T cell repertoires in COVID-19. Clones were sequenced by immunoSEQ multiplex PCR, and TCRdb holds only the in-frame ones, with some missing. In the table there are 300,000 or so clones, 86% of which are singletons. Sequencing was performed on peripheral blood. The origin of the receptors is a woman between 45 and 65 years old with acute or convalescent COVID-19.

The J gene is TRBJ1-1, the V gene TRBV3-1 (or the pseudogene TRBV3-2), with unresolved D. The CDR3 length is 12 residues. V lost 0 bases, J lost 10 bases, and 9 bases lay in between. Germline assignment: CDR1 LGHDT and CDR2 YNNKEL (reference sequence). CDR3 sequence (DNA): TGTGCCAGCAGCCAAGATGGGCAGAGAGCTTTCTTT. Translated, it gives CASSQDGQRAFF.

The V and J genes are TRBV27 and TRBJ1-4; a weak D match, TRBD1 (6 bases). Trimming pared 6 bases from V and 9 bases from J, leaving 17 bases between. Looked up from germline, CDR1 is MNHEY and CDR2 is SMNVEV (reference sequence). The CDR3 contains 14 residues. The CDR3 spells CASRTFRDTKKLFF. CDR3 nucleotides: TGTGCCAGCAGAACCTTCCGGGACACCAAAAAACTGTTTTTT. The full variable domain, its missing parts supplied by reference TRBV27 and TRBJ1-4, is EAQVTQNPRYLITVTGKKLTVTCSQNMNHEYMSWYRQDPGLGLRQIYYSMNVEVTDKGDVPEGYKVSRKEKRNFPLILESPSPNQTSLYFCASRTFRDTKKLFFGSGTQLSVL.

The chain employs TRBV10-3 and TRBJ2-3; D gene unclear. Germline CDR1 and CDR2: ENHRY and SYGVKD. The ends were cut back, 4 bases at V and 2 bases at J, with 7 bases in the middle. The CDR3 has 13 amino acids. CDR3 amino acids: CAISGPSTDTQYF. Here the CDR3 DNA reads TGTGCCATCAGTGGGCCCTCCACAGATACGCAGTATTTT.

The chain carries TRBV18 and TRBJ2-7; 12 bases align to TRBD2. The CDR3 contains 14 residues. V shed 0 bases, J shed 10 bases, and the junction held 4 bases outside the gene matches. Looked up from germline, CDR1 is KGHSH and CDR2 is LQKENI. CDR3: CASSPPASGGGQYF. DNA for the CDR3: TGTGCCAGCTCACCACCGGCTAGCGGGGGGGGCCAGTACTTC.

The chain is built from TRBV2 and TRBJ1-5; no clear D gene. The CDR3 is 14 residues long. Germline values: CDR1 SNHLY, CDR2 FYNNEI. V was clipped by 3 bases and J by 4 bases, with 10 bases between them. The CDR3 protein is CASSELGRNQPQHF. The CDR3 DNA reads as TGTGCCAGCAGTGAGCTGGGCCGAAATCAGCCCCAGCATTTT.

The chain is built from TRBV2 and TRBJ1-1, with a tentative D call TRBD1 (6 bases). This CDR3 is 15 amino acids long. Trimming removed 5 bases at V and 6 bases at J, with 19 bases between. Germline CDR1 reads SNHLY; CDR2 reads FYNNEI. DNA of the CDR3: TGTGCCAGCAGTTTGCGGGGGCGGGCTCTCTCTGAAGCTTTCTTT. It codes for CASSLRGRALSEAFF.

The chain joins TRBV11-2 to TRBJ2-1; D uncertain. The V gene lost 2 bases and the J gene lost 6 bases, with 5 bases spanning the gap. Germline V gene lookup returns CDR1 SGHAT and CDR2 FQNNGV. CDR3 length: 12 amino acids. CDR3 sequence: CASSLTPNEQFF. The DNA of the CDR3 is TGTGCCAGCAGCTTAACTCCCAATGAGCAGTTCTTC.

The genes are TRBV10-3 and TRBJ2-7; TRBD2 aligns across 14 bases. J was trimmed by 1 base and V by 6 bases; bases with no gene match: 8. CDR1 ENHRY and CDR2 SYGVKD come from the germline V gene. The CDR3 loop spans 17 amino acids. The CDR3 region is CAISTPGTSGGSYEQYF. The DNA of the CDR3 is TGTGCCATCAGCACCCCTGGGACTAGCGGGGGTTCCTACGAGCAGTACTTC.

This chain joins TRBV19 and TRBJ1-2, with D possibly matching TRBD1 (6 bases). Trimming removed 5 bases at V and 2 bases at J, with 15 bases between. Germline V gives CDR1 LNHDA, CDR2 SQIVND (reference sequence). The CDR3 runs to 15 residues. The CDR3 loop reads CASSPLTGGNYGYTF. CDR3 DNA: TGTGCCAGTAGTCCCCTGACAGGAGGAAACTATGGCTACACCTTC.

V gene TRBV30 combines with J gene TRBJ2-7; no definite D call. From germline, CDR1 is GTSNPN and CDR2 SVGIG (reference sequence). The CDR3 is 13 residues long. With 0 bases removed from V and 9 bases from J, the gap between germline ends came to 15 bases. CDR3 amino acids: CAWSVSLMTGQYF. CDR3 DNA sequence: TGTGCCTGGAGTGTAAGTCTGATGACGGGGCAGTACTTC. Full variable domain (outside the CDR3, taken from reference TRBV30 and TRBJ2-7): SQTIHQWPATLVQPVGSPLSLECTVEGTSNPNLYWYRQAAGRGLQLLFYSVGIGQISSEVPQNLSASRPQDRQFILSSKKLLLSDSGFYLCAWSVSLMTGQYFGPGTRLTVT.

In its sample, this clone was seen a few times. The gene calls are TRBV23-1 and TRBJ1-5; D is uncertain. TRBV23-1 is an ORF; its function is uncertain. V was cut by 11 bases and J by 0 bases, with 23 bases left in between. The CDR3 has 17 residues. CDR3 loop: CAATMGGQKNSNQPQHF. CDR3 bases: TGCGCCGCAACGATGGGAGGTCAAAAAAATAGCAATCAGCCCCAGCATTTT.

The genes are TRBV15 and TRBJ2-2, with 8 bases that match TRBD2. This CDR3 spans 15 amino acids. With V trimmed by 0 bases and J by 6 bases, 3 bases remained unmatched. Germline-derived CDR1 and CDR2 are LNHNV and YYDKDF (reference sequence). In nucleotides, the CDR3 is TGTGCCACCAGCAGAGATCCGGGAGGGGCCGGGGAGCTGTTTTTT. Translating gives CATSRDPGGAGELFF.

The chain has TRBV28 and TRBJ1-1; the match to TRBD1 covers 9 bases. The junction had 3 bases not matched to a gene; V was cut back by 2 bases and J by 2 bases. This CDR3 is 15 amino acids long. CDR1 is MDHEN, CDR2 SYDVKM, per germline. This chain's CDR3 is CASSLPQGANTEAFF. Written as DNA, the CDR3 is TGTGCCAGCAGTTTACCACAGGGGGCAAACACTGAAGCTTTCTTT.

This clone showed up just a few times. The J gene is TRBJ2-1, the V gene TRBV2; D may be TRBD1 (9 bases). Trimming took 5 bases from V and 4 from J, leaving 27 bases between them. This CDR3 has 19 amino acids. Germline values: CDR1 SNHLY, CDR2 FYNNEI. The CDR3 protein is CASSRQGGSGRLSYNEQFF. DNA for the CDR3: TGTGCCAGCAGTAGACAGGGGGGAAGCGGGAGACTCTCTTACAATGAGCAGTTCTTC.

The V and J genes are TRBV7-9 and TRBJ1-4, with 7 bases identical to TRBD1. In germline, CDR1 is SEHNR, CDR2 FQNEAQ (reference sequence). This CDR3 has 14 residues. J lost 5 bases, V lost 4 bases, and 4 bases had no gene match. In DNA form, the CDR3 reads TGTGCCAGCAGCTGGCAGGGGGTAAATGAAAAACTGTTTTTT. Residues: CASSWQGVNEKLFF. Together with reference TRBV7-9 and TRBJ1-4, the CDR3 gives the full variable domain: DTGVSQNPRHKITKRGQNVTFRCDPISEHNRLYWYRQTLGQGPEFLTYFQNEAQLEKSRLLSDRFSAERPKGSFSTLEIQRTEQGDSAMYLCASSWQGVNEKLFFGSGTQLSVL.

The chain recombines TRBV28 with TRBJ1-3; 9 bases match TRBD1. The CDR3 sequence is 16 residues long. Germline V CDR1 and CDR2: MDHEN, SYDVKM. Losses at the gene ends were 5 bases for V and 2 bases for J; bases not matched to a gene: 7. The CDR3 reads CASSPTGGVAGNTIYF. The CDR3 DNA follows: TGTGCCAGCAGTCCTACAGGGGGCGTTGCTGGAAACACCATATATTTT.

This clone showed up just once. This chain joins TRBV11-2 and TRBJ1-2; TRBD1 matches at 7 bases. J gave up 0 bases and V 5 bases, and 9 bases lay outside the gene matches. Germline V CDR1 and CDR2: SGHAT, FQNNGV. The CDR3 is 16 amino acids. The CDR3 loop is CASSHFRDSANYGYTF. The CDR3 nucleotides are TGTGCCAGCAGCCACTTTCGGGACAGTGCTAACTATGGCTACACCTTC.

The chain joins TRBV19 to TRBJ2-7; 9 bases align to TRBD1. The J segment lost 3 bases and the V segment lost 6 bases, leaving 9 bases of the junction unmatched. Germline CDR1 is LNHDA and CDR2 is SQIVND (reference sequence). CDR3 length equals 15 residues. CDR3 loop: CASRDRDRASYEQYF. The CDR3, as DNA: TGTGCCAGTAGAGATAGGGACAGGGCTAGCTACGAGCAGTACTTC.

On this clone: Other DNA variants within this sample encode the same CDR3. The V call is TRBV30, the J call TRBJ1-5, with D perhaps TRBD1 (6 bases). Germline loops: CDR1 GTSNPN, CDR2 SVGIG (reference sequence). The CDR3 is made up of 15 amino acids. Trimming left V 5 bases short and J 1 base short, with 15 bases between. CDR3 region: CAWRAGGASNQPQHF. The CDR3 DNA is TGTGCCTGGCGGGCGGGGGGGGCCAGCAATCAGCCCCAGCATTTT.